This section outlines one TCR beta chain sequence together with its context. Antigen specificity is unknown. Using its own MiXCR run on the 5' RACE reads, TCRdb lists one record per CDR3 protein. This table has approximately 700,000 distinct CDR3 sequences, 15% to 20% appearing once. These data belong to a study of identical twins. Study-wide findings and caveats: Conclusions were based on cross-sectional statistical analysis, without following the same donors.

The same sample was also studied in work on T cells expressing NK-cell markers.

This TCR was recovered from a woman in her late teens or twenties in good health. Source material: PBMCs.

CDR3 bases: TGTGCCAGCAGTTTAGATACCCCCTACCCAACCGGGGAGCTGTTTTTT. Translation: CASSLDTPYPTGELFF. The J gene is TRBJ2-2, the V gene TRBV12-3 or TRBV12-4; D remains ambiguous. Trimming pared 1 base from V and 5 bases from J, leaving 14 bases between. The CDR3 extends over 16 amino acids.